This TCR beta chain was documented in a study of CD8 T cells in ankylosing spondylitis. Findings of the study overall: Blood of patients with ankylosing spondylitis appeared to be characterized by a TCR beta motif of eight highly homologous variants.

TCRdb reanalysed the 5' RACE reads using MiXCR and keeps one entry per CDR3 protein. The table has roughly 700,000 distinct CDR3 sequences, 15% to 20% seen once. In regard to this clonotype: Its target is not known.

Germline assignment: CDR1 SGHKS and CDR2 YYEKEE (reference sequence). The CDR3 length is 18 residues. V gave up 1 base and J gave up 1 base; unmatched junction bases: 6. The clonotype originates from a male donor with ankylosing spondylitis. What was sequenced was blood, either unsorted or a sorted T cell fraction (not recorded which). V gene TRBV5-5 combines with J gene TRBJ2-5; 14 bases agree with TRBD2. The CDR3 DNA is TGTGCCAGCAGCTTGTTCCGAGGGACTAGCGGGGGCCAAGAGACCCAGTACTTC. Its protein is CASSLFRGTSGGQETQYF.